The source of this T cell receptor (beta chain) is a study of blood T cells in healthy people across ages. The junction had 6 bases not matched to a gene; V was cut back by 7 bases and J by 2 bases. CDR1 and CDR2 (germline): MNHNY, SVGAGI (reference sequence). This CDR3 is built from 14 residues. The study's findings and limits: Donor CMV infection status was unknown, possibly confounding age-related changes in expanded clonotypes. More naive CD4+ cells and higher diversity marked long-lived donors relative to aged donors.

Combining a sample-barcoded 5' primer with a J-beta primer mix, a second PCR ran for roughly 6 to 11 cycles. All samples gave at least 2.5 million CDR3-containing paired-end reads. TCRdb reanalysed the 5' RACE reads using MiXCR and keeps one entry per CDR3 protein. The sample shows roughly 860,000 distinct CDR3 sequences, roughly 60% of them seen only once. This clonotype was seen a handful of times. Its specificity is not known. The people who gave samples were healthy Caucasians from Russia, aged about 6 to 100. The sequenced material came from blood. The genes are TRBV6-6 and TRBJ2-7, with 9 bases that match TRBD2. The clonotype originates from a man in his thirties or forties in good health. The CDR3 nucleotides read TGTGCCAGCAAGGCGGGGGGGACTCCCTACGAGCAGTACTTC. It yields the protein CASKAGGTPYEQYF.